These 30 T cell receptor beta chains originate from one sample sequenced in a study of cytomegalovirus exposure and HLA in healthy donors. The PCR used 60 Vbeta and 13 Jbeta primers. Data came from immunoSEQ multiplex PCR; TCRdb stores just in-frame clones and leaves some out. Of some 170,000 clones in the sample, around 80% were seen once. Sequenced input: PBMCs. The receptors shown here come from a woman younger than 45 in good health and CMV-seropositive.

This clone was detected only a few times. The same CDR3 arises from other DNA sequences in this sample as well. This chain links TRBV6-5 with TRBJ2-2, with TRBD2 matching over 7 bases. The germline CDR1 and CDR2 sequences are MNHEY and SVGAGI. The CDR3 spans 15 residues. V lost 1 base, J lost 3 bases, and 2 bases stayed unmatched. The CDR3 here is CASSYLAGYTGELFF. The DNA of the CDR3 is TGTGCCAGCAGTTACTTAGCGGGTTACACCGGGGAGCTGTTTTTT.

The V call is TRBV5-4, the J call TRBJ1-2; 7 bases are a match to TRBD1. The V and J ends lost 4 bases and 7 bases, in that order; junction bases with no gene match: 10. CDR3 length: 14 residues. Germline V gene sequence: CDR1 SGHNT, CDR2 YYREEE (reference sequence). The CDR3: CASSPSTGRFGYTF. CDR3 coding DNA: TGTGCCAGCAGCCCATCGACAGGGCGGTTTGGCTACACCTTC.

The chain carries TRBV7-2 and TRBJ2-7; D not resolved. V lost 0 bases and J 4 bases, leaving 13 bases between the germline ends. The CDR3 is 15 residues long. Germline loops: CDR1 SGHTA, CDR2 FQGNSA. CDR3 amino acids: CASSLAPQRRYEQYF. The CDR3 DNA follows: TGTGCCAGCAGCTTAGCCCCCCAGAGGCGGTACGAGCAGTACTTC. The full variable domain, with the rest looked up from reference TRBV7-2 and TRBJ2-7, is GAGVSQSPSNKVTEKGKDVELRCDPISGHTALYWYRQSLGQGLEFLIYFQGNSAPDKSGLPSDRFSAERTGGSVSTLTIQRTQQEDSAVYLCASSLAPQRRYEQYFGPGTRLTVT.

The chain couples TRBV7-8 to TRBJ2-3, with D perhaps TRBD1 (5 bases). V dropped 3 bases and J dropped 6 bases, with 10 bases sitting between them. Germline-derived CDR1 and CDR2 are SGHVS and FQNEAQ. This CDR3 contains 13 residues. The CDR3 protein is CASSFLGADTQYF. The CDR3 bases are TGTGCCAGCAGCTTTCTTGGGGCTGATACGCAGTATTTT. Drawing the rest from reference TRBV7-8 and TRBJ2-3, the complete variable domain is GAGVSQSPRYKVAKRGQDVALRCDPISGHVSLFWYQQALGQGPEFLTYFQNEAQLDKSGLPSDRFFAERPEGSVSTLKIQRTQQEDSAVYLCASSFLGADTQYFGPGTRLTVL.

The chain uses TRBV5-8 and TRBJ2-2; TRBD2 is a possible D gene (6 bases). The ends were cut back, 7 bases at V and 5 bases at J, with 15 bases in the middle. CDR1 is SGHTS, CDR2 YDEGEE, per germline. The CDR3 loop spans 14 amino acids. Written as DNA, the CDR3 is TGTGCCAGCCTCAGAACCGGGGGAACCGGGGAGCTGTTTTTT. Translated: CASLRTGGTGELFF.

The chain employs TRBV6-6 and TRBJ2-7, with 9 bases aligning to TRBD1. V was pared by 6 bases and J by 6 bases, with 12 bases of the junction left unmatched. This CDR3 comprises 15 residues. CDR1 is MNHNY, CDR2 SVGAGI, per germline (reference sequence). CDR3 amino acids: CASSGPGTGKVEQYF. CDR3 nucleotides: TGTGCCAGCAGCGGACCCGGGACAGGGAAAGTCGAGCAGTACTTC.

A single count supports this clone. The CDR3 DNA reads TGTGCCAGCAGCTCTCGCGCCTCGACAGATACGCAGTATTTT. It translates to CASSSRASTDTQYF. The gene calls are TRBV9 and TRBJ2-3, with D hard to call. V shed 4 bases and J shed 3 bases, with 12 bases lying between them. In germline, CDR1 is SGDLS, CDR2 YYNGEE. This CDR3 has 14 residues.

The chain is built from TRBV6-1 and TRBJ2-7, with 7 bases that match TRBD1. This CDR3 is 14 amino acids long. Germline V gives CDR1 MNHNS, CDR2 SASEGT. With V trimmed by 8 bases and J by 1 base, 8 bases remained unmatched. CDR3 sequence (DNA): TGTGCCAGCCGTCCGCCGACAGGGTCCTACGAGCAGTACTTC. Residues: CASRPPTGSYEQYF.

Here the CDR3 reads CASSSGQGNTGELFF. Here the CDR3 DNA reads TGTGCCAGCAGCTCCGGACAGGGCAACACCGGGGAGCTGTTTTTT. The chain employs TRBV4-2 and TRBJ2-2; 8 bases match TRBD1. CDR1 and CDR2 from the germline V gene are LGHNA and YNFKEQ. The CDR3 runs to 15 residues. V dropped 5 bases and J dropped 2; count of bases not matched to a gene: 4.

The CDR3 spells CASIPGGGYEQYF. The CDR3 DNA reads TGTGCCAGCATCCCCGGGGGGGGATACGAGCAGTACTTC. V usage is TRBV7-6 and J usage is TRBJ2-7; 8 bases align to TRBD2. Trimming at V came to 7 bases and at J to 4 bases, leaving 6 bases not matched to a gene. Germline V gene data show CDR1 as SGHVS and CDR2 as FNYEAQ. The length of the CDR3 is 13 residues.

CDR3 amino acids: CASSLQVVDSGANVLTF. CDR3 coding DNA: TGTGCCAGCAGTTTGCAGGTGGTGGACTCTGGGGCCAACGTCCTGACTTTC. The chain is built from TRBV27 and TRBJ2-6; no reliable D call. The germline gives CDR1 MNHEY, CDR2 SMNVEV (reference sequence). The CDR3 length is 17 residues. Between the trimmed V and J ends, which lost 3 bases and 0 bases, there was a span of 12 bases.

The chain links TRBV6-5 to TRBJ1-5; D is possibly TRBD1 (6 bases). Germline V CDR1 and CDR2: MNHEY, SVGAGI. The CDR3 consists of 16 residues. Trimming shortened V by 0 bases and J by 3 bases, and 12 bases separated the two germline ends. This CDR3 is CASSYSKTGINQPQHF. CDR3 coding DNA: TGTGCCAGCAGTTACTCCAAAACAGGGATCAATCAGCCCCAGCATTTT.

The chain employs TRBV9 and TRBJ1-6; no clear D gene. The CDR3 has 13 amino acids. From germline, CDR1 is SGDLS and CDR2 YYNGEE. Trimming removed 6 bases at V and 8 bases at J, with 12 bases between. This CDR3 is CASKPGEDSPLHF. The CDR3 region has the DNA TGTGCCAGCAAACCGGGAGAGGATTCACCCCTCCACTTT. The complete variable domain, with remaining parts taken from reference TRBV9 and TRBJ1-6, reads DSGVTQTPKHLITATGQRVTLRCSPRSGDLSVYWYQQSLDQGLQFLIQYYNGEERAKGNILERFSAQQFPDLHSELNLSSLELGDSALYFCASKPGEDSPLHFGNGTRLTVT.

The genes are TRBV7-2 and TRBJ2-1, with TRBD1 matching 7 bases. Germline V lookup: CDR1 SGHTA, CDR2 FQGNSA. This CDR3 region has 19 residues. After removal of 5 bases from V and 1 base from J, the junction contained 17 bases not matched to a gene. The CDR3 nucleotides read TGTGCCAGCAGCCGTAGGTCGGCATCCGGGACAGCGTCCTACAATGAGCAGTTCTTC. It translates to CASSRRSASGTASYNEQFF. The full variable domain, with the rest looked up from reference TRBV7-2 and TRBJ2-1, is GAGVSQSPSNKVTEKGKDVELRCDPISGHTALYWYRQSLGQGLEFLIYFQGNSAPDKSGLPSDRFSAERTGGSVSTLTIQRTQQEDSAVYLCASSRRSASGTASYNEQFFGPGTRLTVL.

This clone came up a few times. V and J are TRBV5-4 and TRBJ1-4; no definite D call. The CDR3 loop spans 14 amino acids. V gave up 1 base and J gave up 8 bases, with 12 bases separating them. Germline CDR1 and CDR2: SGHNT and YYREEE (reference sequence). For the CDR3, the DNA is TGTGCCAGCAGCTTGAATGGTGTCAGAGAAAAACTGTTTTTT. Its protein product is CASSLNGVREKLFF.

In nucleotides, the CDR3 is TGTGCCAGCAGCTCGGCATGGACAGGGCGCACAGATACGCAGTATTTT. It is translated as CASSSAWTGRTDTQYF. The chain is built from TRBV5-6 and TRBJ2-3; 8 bases map to TRBD1. The CDR3 contains 16 residues. Germline lookup yields CDR1 SGHDT and CDR2 YYEEEE. The V gene end was trimmed by 3 bases and the J gene end by 1 base; junction bases not matched to a gene: 7.

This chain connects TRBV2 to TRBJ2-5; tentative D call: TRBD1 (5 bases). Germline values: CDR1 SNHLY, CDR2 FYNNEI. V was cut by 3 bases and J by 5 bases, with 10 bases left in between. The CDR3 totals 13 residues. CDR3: CASSDGQGETQYF. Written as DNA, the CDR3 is TGTGCCAGCAGTGATGGCCAGGGTGAGACCCAGTACTTC. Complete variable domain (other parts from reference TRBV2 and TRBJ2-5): EPEVTQTPSHQVTQMGQEVILRCVPISNHLYFYWYRQILGQKVEFLVSFYNNEISEKSEIFDDQFSVERPDGSNFTLKIRSTKLEDSAMYFCASSDGQGETQYFGPGTRLLVL.

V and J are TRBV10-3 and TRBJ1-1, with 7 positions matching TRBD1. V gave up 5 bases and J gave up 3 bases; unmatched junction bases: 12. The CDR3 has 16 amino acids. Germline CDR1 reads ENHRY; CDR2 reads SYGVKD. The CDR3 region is CAISIHRGSLDTEAFF. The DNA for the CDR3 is TGTGCCATCAGTATCCACAGGGGATCCCTGGACACTGAAGCTTTCTTT.

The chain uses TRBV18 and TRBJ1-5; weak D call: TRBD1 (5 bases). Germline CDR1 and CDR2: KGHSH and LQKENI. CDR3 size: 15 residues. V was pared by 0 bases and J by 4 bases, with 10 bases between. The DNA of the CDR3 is TGTGCCAGCTCACCACCGGGCGCAGGGAATCAGCCCCAGCATTTT. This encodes CASSPPGAGNQPQHF.

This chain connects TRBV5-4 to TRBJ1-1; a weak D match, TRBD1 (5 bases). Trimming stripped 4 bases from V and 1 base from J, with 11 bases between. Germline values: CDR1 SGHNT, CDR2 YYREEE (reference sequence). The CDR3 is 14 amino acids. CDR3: CASSKRRGNTEAFF. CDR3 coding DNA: TGTGCCAGCAGCAAGAGAAGGGGGAACACTGAAGCTTTCTTT.

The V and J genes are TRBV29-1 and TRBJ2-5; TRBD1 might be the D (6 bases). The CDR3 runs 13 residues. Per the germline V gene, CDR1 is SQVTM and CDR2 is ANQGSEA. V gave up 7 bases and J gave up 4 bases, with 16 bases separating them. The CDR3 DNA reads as TGCAGCGCGGGACACCTAGGGGGAGAGACCCAGTACTTC. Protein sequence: CSAGHLGGETQYF.

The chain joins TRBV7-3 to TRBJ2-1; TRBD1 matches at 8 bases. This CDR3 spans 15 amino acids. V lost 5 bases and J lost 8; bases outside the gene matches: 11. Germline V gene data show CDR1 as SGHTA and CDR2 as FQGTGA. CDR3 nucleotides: TGTGCCAGCAGCCCGGGACAGGCATCCGGCCATGAGCAGTTCTTC. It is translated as CASSPGQASGHEQFF.

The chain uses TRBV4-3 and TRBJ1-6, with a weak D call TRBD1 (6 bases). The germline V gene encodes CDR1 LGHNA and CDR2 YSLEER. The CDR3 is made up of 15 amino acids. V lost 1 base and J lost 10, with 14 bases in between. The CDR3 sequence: CASSQAHRDTSPLHF. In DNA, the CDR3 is TGCGCCAGCAGCCAAGCCCACCGGGACACATCACCCCTCCACTTT.

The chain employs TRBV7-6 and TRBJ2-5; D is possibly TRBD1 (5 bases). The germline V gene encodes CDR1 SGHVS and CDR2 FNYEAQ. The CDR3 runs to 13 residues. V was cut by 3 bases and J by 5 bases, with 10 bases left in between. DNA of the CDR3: TGTGCCAGCAGCTTCCCAGGGTTGGAGACCCAGTACTTC. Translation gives CASSFPGLETQYF.

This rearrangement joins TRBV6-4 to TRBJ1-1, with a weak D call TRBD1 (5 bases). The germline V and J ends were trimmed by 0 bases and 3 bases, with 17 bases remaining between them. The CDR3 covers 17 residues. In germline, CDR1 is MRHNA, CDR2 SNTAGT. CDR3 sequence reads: CASSDSRLAGRYTEAFF. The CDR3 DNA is TGTGCCAGCAGTGACTCTCGGCTCGCGGGACGATACACTGAAGCTTTCTTT.

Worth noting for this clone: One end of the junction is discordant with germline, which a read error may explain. CDR3 in DNA: TGCGCCAGCAGCCAATCCAGACTCGCCTATAGCTACACCTTC. This sequence encodes CASSQSRLAYSYTF. This chain joins TRBV4-1 and TRBJ1-2, with D unresolved. The CDR3 covers 14 residues. CDR1 is MGHRA, CDR2 YSYEKL, per germline.

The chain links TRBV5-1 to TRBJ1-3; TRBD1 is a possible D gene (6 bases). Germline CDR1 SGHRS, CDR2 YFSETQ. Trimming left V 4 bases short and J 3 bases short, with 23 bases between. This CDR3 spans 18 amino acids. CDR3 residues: CASSRTYGQRLNGNTIYF. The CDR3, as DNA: TGCGCCAGCAGCCGAACATATGGACAGCGCCTGAATGGAAACACCATATATTTT.

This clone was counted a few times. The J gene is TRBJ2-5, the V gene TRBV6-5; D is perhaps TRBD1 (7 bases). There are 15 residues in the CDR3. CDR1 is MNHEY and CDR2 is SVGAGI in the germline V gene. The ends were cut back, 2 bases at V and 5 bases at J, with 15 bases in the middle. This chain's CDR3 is CASSYGGGLGETQYF. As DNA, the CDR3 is TGTGCCAGCAGTTACGGAGGGGGCCTAGGGGAGACCCAGTACTTC.

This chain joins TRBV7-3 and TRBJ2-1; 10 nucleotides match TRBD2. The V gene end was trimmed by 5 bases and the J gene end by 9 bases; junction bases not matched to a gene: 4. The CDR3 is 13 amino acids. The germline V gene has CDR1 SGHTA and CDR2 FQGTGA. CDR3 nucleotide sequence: TGTGCCAGCAGCGGGACTAGCGTCGGTGAGCAGTTCTTC. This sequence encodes CASSGTSVGEQFF.

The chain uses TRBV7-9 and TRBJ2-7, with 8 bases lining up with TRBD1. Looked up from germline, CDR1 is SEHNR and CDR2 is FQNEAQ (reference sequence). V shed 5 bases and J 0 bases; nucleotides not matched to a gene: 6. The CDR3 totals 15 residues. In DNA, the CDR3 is TGTGCCAGCAGCGTTGGGACAGGACCCTCCTACGAGCAGTACTTC. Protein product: CASSVGTGPSYEQYF.